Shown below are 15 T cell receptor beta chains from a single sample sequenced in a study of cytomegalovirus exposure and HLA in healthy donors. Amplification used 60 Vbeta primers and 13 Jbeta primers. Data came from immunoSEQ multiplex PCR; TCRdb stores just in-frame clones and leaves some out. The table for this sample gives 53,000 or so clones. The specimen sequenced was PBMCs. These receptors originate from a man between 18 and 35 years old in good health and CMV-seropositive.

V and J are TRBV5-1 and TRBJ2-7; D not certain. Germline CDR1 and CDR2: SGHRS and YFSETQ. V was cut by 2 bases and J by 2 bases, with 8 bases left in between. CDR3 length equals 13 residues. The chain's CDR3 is CASSFAATYEQYF. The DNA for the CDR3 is TGCGCCAGCAGCTTCGCCGCGACCTACGAGCAGTACTTC.

The CDR3 DNA reads TGTGCCAGTAGTCTGGACAGAAACTACGAGCAGTACTTC. Its protein product is CASSLDRNYEQYF. The rearrangement links TRBV19 to TRBJ2-7; D possibly corresponds to TRBD1 (6 bases). This CDR3 spans 13 amino acids. V lost 5 bases to trimming and J lost 3 bases, with 11 bases between them. Germline V CDR1 and CDR2: LNHDA, SQIVND (reference sequence). The full variable domain, in which reference TRBV19 and TRBJ2-7 provide the parts outside the CDR3, is DGGITQSPKYLFRKEGQNVTLSCEQNLNHDAMYWYRQDPGQGLRLIYYSQIVNDFQKGDIAEGYSVSREKKESFPLTVTSAQKNPTAFYLCASSLDRNYEQYFGPGTRLTVT.

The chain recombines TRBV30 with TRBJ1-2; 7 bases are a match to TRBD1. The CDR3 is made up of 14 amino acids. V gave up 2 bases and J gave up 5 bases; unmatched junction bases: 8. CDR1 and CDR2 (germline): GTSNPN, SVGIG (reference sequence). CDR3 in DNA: TGTGCCTGGAGTCGTACTCGACAGGGTTATGGCTACACCTTC. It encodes CAWSRTRQGYGYTF.

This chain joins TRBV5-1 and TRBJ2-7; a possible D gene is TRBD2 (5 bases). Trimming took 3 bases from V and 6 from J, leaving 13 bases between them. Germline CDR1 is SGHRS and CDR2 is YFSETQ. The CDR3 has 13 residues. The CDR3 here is CASSSLGVSEQYF. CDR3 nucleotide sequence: TGCGCCAGCAGCTCACTCGGGGTTTCCGAGCAGTACTTC.

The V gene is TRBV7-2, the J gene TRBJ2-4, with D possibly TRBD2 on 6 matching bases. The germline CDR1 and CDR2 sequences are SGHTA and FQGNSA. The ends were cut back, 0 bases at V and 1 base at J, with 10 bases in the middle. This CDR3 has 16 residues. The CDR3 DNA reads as TGTGCCAGCAGCTTAGCGGGAGGACGGGCCAAAAACATTCAGTACTTC. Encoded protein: CASSLAGGRAKNIQYF.

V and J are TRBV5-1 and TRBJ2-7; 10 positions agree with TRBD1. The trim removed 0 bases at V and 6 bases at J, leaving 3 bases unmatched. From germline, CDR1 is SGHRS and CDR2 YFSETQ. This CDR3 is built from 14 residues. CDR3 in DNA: TGCGCCAGCAGCTTGGGGACAGGGGGAGGCGAGCAGTACTTC. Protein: CASSLGTGGGEQYF.

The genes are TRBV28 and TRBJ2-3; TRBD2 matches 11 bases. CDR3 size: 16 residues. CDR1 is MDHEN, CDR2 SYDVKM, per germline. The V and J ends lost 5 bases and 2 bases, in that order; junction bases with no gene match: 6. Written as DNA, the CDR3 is TGTGCCAGCAGTCCTCGACTAGCGGGACCCACAGATACGCAGTATTTT. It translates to CASSPRLAGPTDTQYF. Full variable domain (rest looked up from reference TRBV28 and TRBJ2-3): DVKVTQSSRYLVKRTGEKVFLECVQDMDHENMFWYRQDPGLGLRLIYFSYDVKMKEKGDIPEGYSVSREKKERFSLILESASTNQTSMYLCASSPRLAGPTDTQYFGPGTRLTVL.

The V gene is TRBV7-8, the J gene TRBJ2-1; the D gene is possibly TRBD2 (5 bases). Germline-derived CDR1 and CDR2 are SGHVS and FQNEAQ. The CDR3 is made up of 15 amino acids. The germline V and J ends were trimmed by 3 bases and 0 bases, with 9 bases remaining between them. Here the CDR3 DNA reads TGTGCCAGCAGCTTCAGCGGTAGCTCCTACAATGAGCAGTTCTTC. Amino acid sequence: CASSFSGSSYNEQFF.

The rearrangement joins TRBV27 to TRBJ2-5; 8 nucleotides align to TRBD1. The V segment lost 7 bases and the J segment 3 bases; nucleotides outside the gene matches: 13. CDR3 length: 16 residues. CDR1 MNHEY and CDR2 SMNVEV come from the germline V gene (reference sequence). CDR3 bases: TGTGCCAGCACCACATATGGGGGGACAGGTGAAGAGACCCAGTACTTC. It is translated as CASTTYGGTGEETQYF.

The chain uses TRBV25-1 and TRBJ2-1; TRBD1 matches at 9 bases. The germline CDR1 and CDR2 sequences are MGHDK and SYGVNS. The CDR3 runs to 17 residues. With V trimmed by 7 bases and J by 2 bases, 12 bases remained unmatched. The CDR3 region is CASTGGGDRGAYNEQFF. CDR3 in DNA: TGTGCCAGCACCGGAGGGGGAGACAGGGGGGCCTACAATGAGCAGTTCTTC.

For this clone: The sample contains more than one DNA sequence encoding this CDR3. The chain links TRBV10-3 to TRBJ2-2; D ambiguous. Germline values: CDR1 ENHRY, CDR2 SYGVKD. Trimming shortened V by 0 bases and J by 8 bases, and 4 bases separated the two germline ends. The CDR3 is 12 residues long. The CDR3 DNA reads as TGTGCCATCAGTGAGTCAGCGGGGGAGCTGTTTTTT. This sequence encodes CAISESAGELFF.

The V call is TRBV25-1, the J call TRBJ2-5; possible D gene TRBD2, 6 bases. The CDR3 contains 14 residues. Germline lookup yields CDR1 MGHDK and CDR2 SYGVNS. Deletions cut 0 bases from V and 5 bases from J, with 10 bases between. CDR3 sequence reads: CASSEYMGRETQYF. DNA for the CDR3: TGTGCCAGCAGTGAATATATGGGGAGGGAGACCCAGTACTTC.

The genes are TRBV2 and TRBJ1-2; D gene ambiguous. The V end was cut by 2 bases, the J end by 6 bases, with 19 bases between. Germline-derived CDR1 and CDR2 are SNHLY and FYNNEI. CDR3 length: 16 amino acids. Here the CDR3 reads CASSEFGGVYRDGYTF. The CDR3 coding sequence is TGTGCCAGCAGTGAATTTGGAGGAGTCTATAGGGATGGCTACACCTTC.

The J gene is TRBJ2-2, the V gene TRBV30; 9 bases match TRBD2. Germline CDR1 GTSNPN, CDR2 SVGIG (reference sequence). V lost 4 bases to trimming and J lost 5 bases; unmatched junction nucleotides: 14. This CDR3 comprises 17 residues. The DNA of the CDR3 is TGTGCCTGGATCCGAGGAGGGGGGCTAGCGGGAACCGGGGAGCTGTTTTTT. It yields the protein CAWIRGGGLAGTGELFF.

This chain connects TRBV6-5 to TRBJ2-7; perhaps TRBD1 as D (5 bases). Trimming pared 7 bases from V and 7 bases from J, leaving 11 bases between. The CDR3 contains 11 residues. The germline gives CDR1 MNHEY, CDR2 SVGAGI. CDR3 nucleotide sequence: TGTGCCAGCACCAGGGCCGGTGAGCAGTACTTC. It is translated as CASTRAGEQYF.